One sample yielded the 3 T cell receptor beta chains listed below, sequenced in a study of T cells after yellow fever vaccination. TCRdb processed the 5' RACE reads anew with MiXCR; each CDR3 protein has one entry. The sample yields approximately 27,000 distinct CDR3 sequences, 4.5% to 7% seen once. The material sequenced was PBMCs, either bulk or a sorted T-cell subset (CD4+, CD8+, memory, or dextramer-sorted; not recorded which), taken 15 days after the yellow fever booster vaccination. Source of these receptors: a man aged 30 to 45 who received the YFV17D yellow fever vaccine.

The table lists this clonotype with many counts. The rearrangement links TRBV18 to TRBJ2-7; D gene unclear. Germline V CDR1 and CDR2: KGHSH, LQKENI. The CDR3 length is 13 residues. Between the trimmed V and J ends, which lost 4 bases and 2 bases, there was a span of 9 bases. CDR3 amino acids: CASSLSGPYEQYF. The CDR3 DNA follows: TGTGCCAGCTCACTCTCAGGCCCCTACGAGCAGTACTTC.

The chain links TRBV7-9 to TRBJ2-1; tentatively, D is TRBD1 or TRBD2 (5 bases each). The CDR3 has 15 residues. The V gene's germline CDR1 is SEHNR and CDR2 FQNEAQ (reference sequence). Trimming pared 1 base from V and 6 bases from J, leaving 13 bases between. CDR3 sequence: CASSLEWGSGNEQFF. DNA of the CDR3: TGTGCCAGCAGCTTAGAATGGGGGTCCGGCAATGAGCAGTTCTTC.

This clonotype was counted many times. The chain links TRBV30 to TRBJ2-4, with D possibly being TRBD1 (6 bases). Germline CDR1 GTSNPN, CDR2 SVGIG (reference sequence). Trimming cost V 3 bases and J 2 bases, with 23 bases left between them. The CDR3 runs to 18 residues. The CDR3 DNA sequence: TGTGCCTGGAGGTACACAGGGCGAGGGGTAGGACCCAAAAACATTCAGTACTTC. Its protein product is CAWRYTGRGVGPKNIQYF.